This T cell receptor beta chain was recovered during a study of blood T cell repertoires in COVID-19. The CDR3 consists of 14 residues. Germline V CDR1 and CDR2: SGHTA, FQGTGA. The V gene lost 2 bases and the J gene lost 2 bases, with 7 bases spanning the gap. Repertoires were generated with immunoSEQ multiplex PCR, while TCRdb's copy carries only in-frame clones and drops some. The data contain tens of thousands of clones, about nine tenths of them singletons. The rearrangement uses TRBV7-3 and TRBJ2-1; D is possibly TRBD1 (6 bases). This clonotype originated in a man aged 55 to 70 with active COVID-19. The specimen was peripheral blood. CDR3 sequence reads: CASSLGTTYNEQFF. CDR3 coding DNA: TGTGCCAGCAGCTTAGGGACAACCTACAATGAGCAGTTCTTC.